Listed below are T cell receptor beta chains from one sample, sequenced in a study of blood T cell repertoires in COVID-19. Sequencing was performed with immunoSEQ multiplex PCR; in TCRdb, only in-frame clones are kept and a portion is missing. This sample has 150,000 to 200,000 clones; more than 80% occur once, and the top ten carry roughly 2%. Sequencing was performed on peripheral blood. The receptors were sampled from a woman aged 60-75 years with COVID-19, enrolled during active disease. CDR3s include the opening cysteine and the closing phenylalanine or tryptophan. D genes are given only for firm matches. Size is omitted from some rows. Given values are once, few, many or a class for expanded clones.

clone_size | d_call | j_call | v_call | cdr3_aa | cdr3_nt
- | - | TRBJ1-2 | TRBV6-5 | CASTPSIRGIYTF | TGTGCCAGCACCCCATCGATCAGGGGAATTTACACCTTC
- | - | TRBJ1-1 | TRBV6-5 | CASSYIRGGTEAFF | TGTGCCAGCAGTTACATTCGGGGGGGCACTGAAGCTTTCTTT
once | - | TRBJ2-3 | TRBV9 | CASSVVFGGSADTQYF | TGTGCCAGCAGCGTAGTGTTCGGGGGTAGCGCAGATACGCAGTATTTT
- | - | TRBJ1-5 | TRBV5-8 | CASSRDKNQPQHF | TGTGCCAGCAGCCGAGACAAGAATCAGCCCCAGCATTTT
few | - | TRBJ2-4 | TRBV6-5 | CASSNTGSEKNIQYF | TGTGCCAGCAGTAACACGGGGAGCGAAAAAAACATTCAGTACTTC
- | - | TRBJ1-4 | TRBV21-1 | CARTGLGEKLFF | TGTGCCAGAACAGGGTTAGGCGAAAAACTGTTTTTT
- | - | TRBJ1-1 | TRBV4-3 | CASSQGGRKNTEAFF | TGCGCCAGCAGCCAAGGAGGCAGAAAGAACACTGAAGCTTTCTTT
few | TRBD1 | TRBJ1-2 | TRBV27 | CASSSRGQGIFYGYTF | TGTGCCAGCAGTTCTCGGGGACAGGGAATCTTCTATGGCTACACCTTC
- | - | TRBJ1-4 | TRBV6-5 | CASREIPNEKLFF | TGTGCCAGCCGGGAGATCCCCAATGAAAAACTGTTTTTT
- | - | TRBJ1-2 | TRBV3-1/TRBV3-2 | CASSQETRQANYGYTF | TGTGCCAGCAGCCAAGAAACCAGGCAAGCTAACTATGGCTACACCTTC
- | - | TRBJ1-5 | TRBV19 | CASSPGIYSNQPQHF | TGTGCCAGTAGCCCAGGGATCTATAGCAATCAGCCCCAGCATTTT
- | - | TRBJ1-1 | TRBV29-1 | CSVDTMADTEAFF | TGCAGCGTTGACACCATGGCGGACACTGAAGCTTTCTTT
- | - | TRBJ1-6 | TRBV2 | CATNQDPNSPLHF | TGTGCCACTAATCAGGATCCTAATTCACCCCTCCACTTT
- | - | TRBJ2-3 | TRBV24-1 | CATSDGLRRDTQYF | TGTGCCACCAGTGATGGACTTAGAAGAGATACGCAGTATTTT
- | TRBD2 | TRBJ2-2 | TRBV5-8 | CASSGILAGGRTGELFF | TGTGCCAGCAGCGGAATACTAGCGGGGGGGCGCACCGGGGAGCTGTTTTTT
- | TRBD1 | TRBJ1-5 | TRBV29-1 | CSVEVGQGLGEPQHF | TGCAGCGTTGAAGTAGGACAGGGGCTGGGGGAGCCCCAGCATTTT
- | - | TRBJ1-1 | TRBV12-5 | CASGVRSGTEAFF | TGTGCTAGTGGCGTAAGGAGCGGCACTGAAGCTTTCTTT
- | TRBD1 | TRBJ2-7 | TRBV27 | CASIPNRGRGEQYF | TGTGCCAGCATCCCGAACAGGGGGCGGGGGGAGCAGTACTTC
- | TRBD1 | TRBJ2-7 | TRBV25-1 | CAIRDSYSYEQYF | TGTGCCATAAGGGACAGTTACTCCTACGAGCAGTACTTC
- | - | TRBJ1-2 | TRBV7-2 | CASSRDSNLYGYTF | TGTGCCAGCAGTCGCGACAGCAACCTCTATGGCTACACCTTC
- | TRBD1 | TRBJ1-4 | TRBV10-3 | CAISAKGRGPNEKLFF | TGTGCCATCAGTGCCAAAGGCAGGGGGCCAAATGAAAAACTGTTTTTT
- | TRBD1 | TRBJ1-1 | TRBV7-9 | CASSWGQVEAFF | TGTGCCAGCAGCTGGGGACAGGTTGAAGCTTTCTTT
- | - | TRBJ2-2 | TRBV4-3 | CASSLLGGPGELFF | TGCGCCAGCAGCCTGTTGGGGGGACCCGGGGAGCTGTTTTTT
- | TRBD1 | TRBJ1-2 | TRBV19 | CASSGSTGGFDQGYTF | TGTGCCAGTAGTGGGTCGACAGGGGGATTCGACCAAGGCTACACCTTC
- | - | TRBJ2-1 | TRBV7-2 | CASSIDSRSYNEQFF | TGTGCCAGCAGCATAGACAGCCGCTCCTACAATGAGCAGTTCTTC
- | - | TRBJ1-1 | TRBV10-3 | CAIRAQVENTEAFF | TGTGCCATCAGGGCCCAGGTCGAGAACACTGAAGCTTTCTTT
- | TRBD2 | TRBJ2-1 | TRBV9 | CASSLTGTRYNEQFF | TGTGCCAGCAGCCTAACCGGGACTAGGTACAATGAGCAGTTCTTC
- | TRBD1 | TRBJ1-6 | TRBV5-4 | CASSFRGNSPLHF | TGTGCCAGCAGCTTCAGGGGGAATTCACCCCTCCACTTT
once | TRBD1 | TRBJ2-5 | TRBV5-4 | CASSPQGAGETQYF | TGTGCCAGCAGCCCGCAGGGGGCCGGTGAGACCCAGTACTTC
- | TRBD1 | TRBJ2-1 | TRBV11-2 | CASSFDRGQYEQFF | TGTGCCAGCAGCTTCGACAGGGGGCAGTATGAGCAGTTCTTC
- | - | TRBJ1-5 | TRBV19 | CASTDQDQPQHF | TGTGCCAGTACTGACCAGGATCAGCCCCAGCATTTT
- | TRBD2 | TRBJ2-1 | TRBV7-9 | CASSLLSLAGYNEQFF | TGTGCCAGCAGCTTACTGTCTCTAGCGGGCTACAATGAGCAGTTCTTC
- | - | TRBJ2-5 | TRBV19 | CASSILTGETQYF | TGTGCCAGTAGTATTCTCACCGGGGAGACCCAGTACTTC
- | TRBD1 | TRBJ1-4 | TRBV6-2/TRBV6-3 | CASSRRTGGGEKLFF | TGTGCCAGCAGTAGAAGGACAGGGGGAGGTGAAAAACTGTTTTTT
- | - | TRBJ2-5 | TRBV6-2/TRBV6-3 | CASSYPLDTIQETQYF | TGTGCCAGCAGTTACCCCCTGGACACGATACAAGAGACCCAGTACTTC
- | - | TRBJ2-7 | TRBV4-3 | CASSQDRGNGYEQYF | TGCGCCAGCAGCCAAGATCGGGGGAACGGGTACGAGCAGTACTTC
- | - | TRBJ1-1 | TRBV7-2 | CASSPRGSSTEAFF | TGTGCCAGCAGCCCCAGGGGCTCTAGCACTGAAGCTTTCTTT